What follows are 19 T cell receptor beta chains derived from one specimen sequenced in a study of identical twins. TCRdb re-derived calls from the 5' RACE reads in MiXCR, one entry per CDR3 protein. The repertoire holds 200,000 to 250,000 distinct CDR3 sequences, about an eighth seen once, with roughly 3.7% in the top ten. This sample also appeared in a second study, on yellow fever vaccine responses in identical twins.

The sample consisted of memory (CD45RO+) T cells sorted from blood. Receptors were obtained from a woman under 30 in good health.

This clonotype was seen a few times. The chain employs TRBV7-9 and TRBJ2-5; TRBD2 matches at 7 bases. J lost 2 bases, V lost 3 bases, and 3 bases had no gene match. This CDR3 spans 14 amino acids. Germline lookup yields CDR1 SEHNR and CDR2 FQNEAQ (reference sequence). The CDR3, as DNA: TGTGCCAGCAGCTTGGGGGGGATACAAGAGACCCAGTACTTC. Its protein is CASSLGGIQETQYF. The entire variable domain, with the rest obtained from reference TRBV7-9 and TRBJ2-5, is as follows: DTGVSQNPRHKITKRGQNVTFRCDPISEHNRLYWYRQTLGQGPEFLTYFQNEAQLEKSRLLSDRFSAERPKGSFSTLEIQRTEQGDSAMYLCASSLGGIQETQYFGPGTRLLVL.

The sample holds many counts of this clonotype. CDR3 nucleotide sequence: TGTGCCAGCAGTTACTCCAGTCAGACAGGTTGGGGGGACATTCAGTACTTC. Protein product: CASSYSSQTGWGDIQYF. The chain uses TRBV6-2 or TRBV6-3 and TRBJ2-4; tentatively, D is TRBD1 or TRBD2 (6 bases each). The CDR3 has 17 amino acids. The germline V gene has CDR1 MNHEY and CDR2 SVGEGT. Trimming left V 0 bases short and J 8 bases short, with 20 bases between.

This clonotype has a handful of counts. The rearrangement uses TRBV9 and TRBJ2-2, with D uncertain. From germline, CDR1 is SGDLS and CDR2 YYNGEE. Trimming shortened V by 4 bases and J by 1 base, and 20 bases separated the two germline ends. CDR3 length: 18 residues. Written as DNA, the CDR3 is TGTGCCAGCAGCCCCCATATAATTCGGCTCCTGAACACCGGGGAGCTGTTTTTT. Amino acid sequence: CASSPHIIRLLNTGELFF. The whole variable domain, filled in from reference TRBV9 and TRBJ2-2, reads DSGVTQTPKHLITATGQRVTLRCSPRSGDLSVYWYQQSLDQGLQFLIQYYNGEERAKGNILERFSAQQFPDLHSELNLSSLELGDSALYFCASSPHIIRLLNTGELFFGEGSRLTVL.

This clonotype came up a few times. The chain uses TRBV5-1 and TRBJ1-2; 7 bases match TRBD1. There are 13 residues in the CDR3. The germline CDR1 and CDR2 sequences are SGHRS and YFSETQ. J lost 3 bases, V lost 2 bases, and 1 base had no gene match. The CDR3 loop is CASSFGTDYGYTF. In DNA form, the CDR3 reads TGCGCCAGCAGCTTCGGGACAGACTATGGCTACACCTTC.

Comment on this clonotype: Lacking the conserved final phenylalanine or tryptophan, this CDR3 likely reflects a read error. The limits of the CDR3 on the DNA are not certain, so only TCRdb's listed CDR3 is given. CDR3 residues: CASSLAMTSLPFV. The chain joins TRBV7-8 to TRBJ2-1; TRBD2, the table's D call, was not compared with the DNA. The germline CDR1 and CDR2 sequences are SGHVS and FQNEAQ. The CDR3 totals 13 residues, both ends included.

A few counts support this clonotype. The rearrangement joins TRBV3-1 to TRBJ2-1; 8 bases are a match to TRBD2. The germline V gene encodes CDR1 LGHDT and CDR2 YNNKEL (reference sequence). The V segment lost 3 bases and the J segment 7 bases; nucleotides outside the gene matches: 5. This CDR3 comprises 14 residues. The CDR3: CASSQLTGGNEQFF. CDR3 nucleotide sequence: TGTGCCAGCAGCCAGCTGACGGGGGGGAATGAGCAGTTCTTC.

This sequence joins TRBV5-1 and TRBJ2-5, with TRBD1 matching over 10 bases. V was pared by 4 bases and J by 5 bases, with 8 bases of the junction left unmatched. Germline-derived CDR1 and CDR2 are SGHRS and YFSETQ. The CDR3 extends over 15 amino acids. The DNA of the CDR3 is TGCGCCAGCAGCAGAGGGACAGGGGCAGAGGAGACCCAGTACTTC. It specifies CASSRGTGAEETQYF.

The chain uses TRBV7-9 and TRBJ2-7; D is uncertain. Germline lookup yields CDR1 SEHNR and CDR2 FQNEAQ (reference sequence). The CDR3 consists of 14 residues. V was cut by 5 bases and J by 2 bases, with 13 bases left in between. CDR3 region: CASSKTRGPYEQYF. The CDR3, as DNA: TGTGCCAGCAGCAAGACCAGAGGCCCCTACGAGCAGTACTTC.

This clonotype came up a few times. V is TRBV20-1 and J is TRBJ2-1, with 12 bases lining up with TRBD2. J gave up 10 bases and V 5 bases, and 6 bases lay outside the gene matches. Germline CDR1 reads DFQATT; CDR2 reads SNEGSKA (reference sequence). The CDR3 extends over 13 amino acids. CDR3 region: CSAVPGLAGEQFF. CDR3 DNA sequence: TGCAGTGCTGTCCCGGGACTAGCGGGCGAGCAGTTCTTC.

CDR3 nucleotide sequence: TGTGCCAGCAGCTCGACTGGGGAAGGGACGGGGGGCTACACCTTC. It encodes CASSSTGEGTGGYTF. This chain links TRBV7-3 with TRBJ1-2; TRBD1 is a possible D gene (5 bases). This CDR3 contains 15 residues. Germline CDR1 is SGHTA and CDR2 is FQGTGA. Trimming removed 4 bases at V and 8 bases at J, with 20 bases between.

This clonotype was picked up a small number of times. The chain carries TRBV5-1 and TRBJ2-1, with 10 bases that match TRBD2. Trimming at V came to 4 bases and at J to 3 bases, leaving 7 bases not matched to a gene. CDR1 SGHRS and CDR2 YFSETQ come from the germline V gene. This CDR3 has 16 residues. As DNA, the CDR3 is TGCGCCAGCAGCGTGGCTAGCGGGGGCCACTACAATGAGCAGTTCTTC. As protein: CASSVASGGHYNEQFF.

The chain has TRBV7-6 and TRBJ2-3; either TRBD1 or TRBD2 may supply D (5 bases each). This CDR3 contains 16 residues. Trimming left V 0 bases short and J 1 base short, with 11 bases between. Per germline, CDR1 SGHVS and CDR2 FNYEAQ. The CDR3 DNA reads as TGTGCCAGCAGCTTAGCCGGGGCGTGGGGCACAGATACGCAGTATTTT. It codes for CASSLAGAWGTDTQYF.

The chain is built from TRBV9 and TRBJ1-1, with D possibly matching TRBD1 (5 bases). V shed 0 bases and J shed 3 bases, with 9 bases lying between them. The CDR3 totals 14 residues. In germline, CDR1 is SGDLS, CDR2 YYNGEE. CDR3 loop: CASSVEGADTEAFF. The CDR3 nucleotides read TGTGCCAGCAGCGTAGAAGGGGCGGACACTGAAGCTTTCTTT.

A few counts support this clonotype. The chain uses TRBV7-2 and TRBJ2-5; TRBD1 agrees at 7 bases. V shed 1 base, J shed 4 bases, and the junction held 9 bases outside the gene matches. The germline V gene encodes CDR1 SGHTA and CDR2 FQGNSA. CDR3 length equals 16 residues. CDR3 DNA sequence: TGTGCCAGCAGCTTAGGACAACAGGGGTGGATAGAGACCCAGTACTTC. Protein product: CASSLGQQGWIETQYF.

The sample holds a few counts of this clonotype. This chain links TRBV20-1 with TRBJ2-3; either TRBD1 or TRBD2 may fit D (6 bases each). The CDR3 has 14 residues. Germline assignment: CDR1 DFQATT and CDR2 SNEGSKA (reference sequence). The V gene lost 2 bases and the J gene lost 2 bases, with 11 bases spanning the gap. In DNA, the CDR3 is TGCAGTGCTAGAAAAGGGGGGAACACAGATACGCAGTATTTT. Its protein is CSARKGGNTDTQYF.

V gene TRBV20-1 combines with J gene TRBJ1-1; 10 bases map to TRBD1. The V and J ends lost 3 bases and 7 bases, in that order; junction bases with no gene match: 8. Germline V lookup: CDR1 DFQATT, CDR2 SNEGSKA (reference sequence). The CDR3 has 14 residues. CDR3 bases: TGCAGTGCTAGGCGTCCGGGACAGGGGAATGAAGCTTTCTTT. Protein sequence: CSARRPGQGNEAFF.

The rearrangement uses TRBV20-1 and TRBJ2-7; TRBD2 aligns across 13 bases. The CDR3 runs to 14 residues. After removal of 3 bases from V and 4 bases from J, the junction contained 3 bases not matched to a gene. Looked up from germline, CDR1 is DFQATT and CDR2 is SNEGSKA (reference sequence). The CDR3 coding sequence is TGCAGTGCTAGGGGACTAGCGGGAAGTTACGAGCAGTACTTC. Its protein is CSARGLAGSYEQYF.

The CDR3 sequence: CASSPGTNLGTEAFF. The CDR3 region has the DNA TGTGCCAGCAGCCCCGGGACCAATCTGGGCACTGAAGCTTTCTTT. This chain connects TRBV6-2 or TRBV6-3 to TRBJ1-1; TRBD1 is a possible D gene (5 bases). Trimming cost V 6 bases and J 4 bases, with 18 bases left between them. The CDR3 has 15 residues. Germline CDR1 is MNHEY and CDR2 is SVGEGT.

This clonotype occurred many times. This chain joins TRBV7-8 and TRBJ1-5; 7 bases fit TRBD1. The CDR3 covers 14 residues. Germline values: CDR1 SGHVS, CDR2 FQNEAQ. Trimming removed 5 bases from V and 2 bases from J; junction bases left unmatched: 3. CDR3 sequence reads: CASSADRGNQPQHF. In DNA, the CDR3 is TGTGCCAGCAGCGCTGACAGGGGCAATCAGCCCCAGCATTTT.